These 24 T cell receptor beta chains originate from one sample sequenced in a study of shared clonotypes between healthy human individuals. Profiling relied on immunoSEQ multiplex PCR, and the TCRdb table lists in-frame clones only, not all of them. Of millions of clones in the sample, 85% to 95% were seen once. Sequenced sample: naive CD4+ T cells sorted from blood. The subset denotes: CD45RA+ positively selected. These receptors all come from a man younger than 35 in good health.

The gene calls are TRBV5-4 and TRBJ1-1; 8 bases align to TRBD1. Germline CDR1 SGHNT, CDR2 YYREEE (reference sequence). The CDR3 has 15 amino acids. V shed 0 bases, J shed 8 bases, and the junction held 9 bases outside the gene matches. In nucleotides, the CDR3 is TGTGCCAGCAGCTTGGGCGGGACAGGATACTTCGAAGCTTTCTTT. This codes for CASSLGGTGYFEAFF. Full variable domain (remainder filled in from reference TRBV5-4 and TRBJ1-1): ETGVTQSPTHLIKTRGQQVTLRCSSQSGHNTVSWYQQALGQGPQFIFQYYREEENGRGNFPPRFSGLQFPNYSSELNVNALELDDSALYLCASSLGGTGYFEAFFGQGTRLTVV.

V usage is TRBV7-9 and J usage is TRBJ1-1; D not certain. This CDR3 region has 14 residues. The germline gives CDR1 SEHNR, CDR2 FQNEAQ (reference sequence). Trimming took 5 bases from V and 6 from J, leaving 16 bases between them. CDR3 coding DNA: TGTGCCAGCAGCCAATACCTCGACACACCTGAAGCTTTCTTT. Translating gives CASSQYLDTPEAFF.

The CDR3 DNA follows: TGTGCCACGGGACACCTTAGCAATCAGCCCCAGCATTTT. Translating gives CATGHLSNQPQHF. The chain carries TRBV19 and TRBJ1-5; possibly TRBD1 for D (6 bases). With 10 bases removed from V and 0 bases from J, the gap between germline ends came to 10 bases. This CDR3 is built from 13 residues. Germline CDR1 reads LNHDA; CDR2 reads SQIVND (reference sequence).

V is TRBV11-1 and J is TRBJ2-3; D gene ambiguous. Germline CDR1 SGHAT, CDR2 FQDESV (reference sequence). The CDR3 has 12 residues. Trimming cost V 6 bases and J 2 bases, with 6 bases left between them. As DNA, the CDR3 is TGTGCCAGCAGGGGTGACACAGATACGCAGTATTTT. Amino acids: CASRGDTDTQYF.

The chain employs TRBV27 and TRBJ1-2; the D gene is possibly TRBD1 (6 bases). The V and J ends lost 2 bases and 4 bases respectively, with 17 bases between them. The CDR3 spans 16 residues. CDR1 is MNHEY, CDR2 SMNVEV, per germline (reference sequence). In nucleotides, the CDR3 is TGTGCCAGCAGTTTAAATTACCCAGGACAGAGCTATGGCTACACCTTC. It codes for CASSLNYPGQSYGYTF.

This clone is a singleton in its sample. V gene TRBV10-3 combines with J gene TRBJ1-5, with D perhaps TRBD1 (6 bases). The CDR3 covers 14 residues. Germline-derived CDR1 and CDR2 are ENHRY and SYGVKD. V lost 6 bases to trimming and J lost 9 bases, with 18 bases between them. The CDR3 loop is CAISLQGLGGPQHF. Written as DNA, the CDR3 is TGTGCCATCAGCCTACAGGGATTAGGAGGGCCCCAGCATTTT.

The V gene is TRBV5-4, the J gene TRBJ1-4, with TRBD1 identical over 7 bases. The V segment lost 2 bases and the J segment 8 bases; nucleotides outside the gene matches: 9. Germline CDR1 is SGHNT and CDR2 is YYREEE (reference sequence). The CDR3 runs 15 residues. The CDR3 sequence: CASSLGGSLGEKLFF. The CDR3 coding sequence is TGTGCCAGCAGCTTAGGGGGCAGCTTGGGAGAAAAACTGTTTTTT. The full variable domain, its missing parts supplied by reference TRBV5-4 and TRBJ1-4, is ETGVTQSPTHLIKTRGQQVTLRCSSQSGHNTVSWYQQALGQGPQFIFQYYREEENGRGNFPPRFSGLQFPNYSSELNVNALELDDSALYLCASSLGGSLGEKLFFGSGTQLSVL.

This rearrangement joins TRBV5-1 to TRBJ1-1, with 9 bases aligning to TRBD1. Trimming at V came to 0 bases and at J to 4 bases, leaving 4 bases not matched to a gene. The CDR3 length is 15 residues. The germline gives CDR1 SGHRS, CDR2 YFSETQ. DNA for the CDR3: TGCGCCAGCAGCTTGGACAGGGGGCATGGCACTGAAGCTTTCTTT. Translation: CASSLDRGHGTEAFF. Variable domain in full (rest from reference TRBV5-1 and TRBJ1-1): KAGVTQTPRYLIKTRGQQVTLSCSPISGHRSVSWYQQTPGQGLQFLFEYFSETQRNKGNFPGRFSGRQFSNSRSEMNVSTLELGDSALYLCASSLDRGHGTEAFFGQGTRLTVV.

The chain carries TRBV10-2 and TRBJ1-5, with 7 positions matching TRBD1. The length of the CDR3 is 13 residues. Losses at the gene ends were 6 bases for V and 5 bases for J; bases not matched to a gene: 4. The germline V gene has CDR1 WSHSY and CDR2 SAAADI. CDR3 sequence: CASSGQAHQPQHF. CDR3 in DNA: TGCGCCAGCAGCGGACAGGCCCATCAGCCCCAGCATTTT.

In nucleotides, the CDR3 is TGTGCCAGTTGCATTAGCGGTGGGAGCTCCTACGAGCAGTACTTC. This encodes CASCISGGSSYEQYF. This rearrangement joins TRBV6-1 to TRBJ2-7, with D possibly matching TRBD2 (6 bases). Germline V gene data show CDR1 as MNHNS and CDR2 as SASEGT. This CDR3 is 15 amino acids long. Trimming pared 9 bases from V and 0 bases from J, leaving 18 bases between.

The CDR3 reads CASSLGLAGAFKMEQFF. The CDR3 nucleotides are TGTGCCAGCAGTTTAGGACTAGCGGGAGCGTTTAAGATGGAGCAGTTCTTC. The V call is TRBV27, the J call TRBJ2-1; TRBD2 agrees at 13 bases. The junction had 11 bases not matched to a gene; V was cut back by 2 bases and J by 10 bases. The CDR3 is 17 residues long. Germline V gives CDR1 MNHEY, CDR2 SMNVEV (reference sequence).

The chain employs TRBV7-2 and TRBJ2-7, with TRBD2 identical over 7 bases. Per the germline V gene, CDR1 is SGHTA and CDR2 is FQGNSA. The V and J ends lost 4 bases and 2 bases, in that order; junction bases with no gene match: 14. The CDR3 runs 17 residues. The CDR3 is CASSSLISGTFTYEQYF. CDR3 nucleotide sequence: TGTGCCAGCAGCTCCCTCATAAGCGGGACCTTCACCTACGAGCAGTACTTC. Using reference TRBV7-2 and TRBJ2-7 for the parts outside the CDR3, the full variable domain is GAGVSQSPSNKVTEKGKDVELRCDPISGHTALYWYRQSLGQGLEFLIYFQGNSAPDKSGLPSDRFSAERTGGSVSTLTIQRTQQEDSAVYLCASSSLISGTFTYEQYFGPGTRLTVT.

This rearrangement joins TRBV28 to TRBJ2-1; D is perhaps TRBD1 (8 bases). Trimming pared 4 bases from V and 5 bases from J, leaving 18 bases between. This CDR3 has 16 residues. Germline loops: CDR1 MDHEN, CDR2 SYDVKM. CDR3 protein: CASSYWEGQVHNEQFF. CDR3 bases: TGTGCCAGCAGTTATTGGGAGGGACAGGTTCACAATGAGCAGTTCTTC. The whole variable domain, remainder taken from reference TRBV28 and TRBJ2-1, is DVKVTQSSRYLVKRTGEKVFLECVQDMDHENMFWYRQDPGLGLRLIYFSYDVKMKEKGDIPEGYSVSREKKERFSLILESASTNQTSMYLCASSYWEGQVHNEQFFGPGTRLTVL.

The rearrangement joins TRBV2 to TRBJ2-3; 8 nucleotides align to TRBD1. Per germline, CDR1 SNHLY and CDR2 FYNNEI. The CDR3 is made up of 13 amino acids. The trim removed 3 bases at V and 14 bases at J, leaving 10 bases unmatched. The CDR3 protein is CASSDSPGGPRYF. In nucleotides, the CDR3 is TGTGCCAGCAGTGATTCCCCAGGGGGCCCTCGGTATTTT.

Here the CDR3 DNA reads TGCGCCAGCCCCGCGGAGGCCTGTCAGCCCCAGCATTTT. Protein: CASPAEACQPQHF. The J gene is TRBJ1-5, the V gene TRBV5-1, with no clear D. Germline V CDR1 and CDR2: SGHRS, YFSETQ. This CDR3 region has 13 residues. Trimming cost V 7 bases and J 6 bases, with 14 bases left between them.

The chain uses TRBV6-6 and TRBJ1-1; D may be TRBD1 (5 bases). This CDR3 has 15 amino acids. Per germline, CDR1 MNHNY and CDR2 SVGAGI (reference sequence). V gave up 10 bases and J gave up 5 bases, with 23 bases separating them. The CDR3 region is CATGYRRAGGTEAFF. The CDR3 nucleotides read TGTGCCACCGGTTACAGGAGGGCTGGAGGGACTGAAGCTTTCTTT.

This rearrangement joins TRBV5-3 to TRBJ2-7; 8 bases align to TRBD1. TRBV5-3 is an open reading frame whose function is uncertain. The CDR3 is made up of 17 amino acids. V was pared by 4 bases and J by 3 bases, with 15 bases of the junction left unmatched. The CDR3 reads CARSQTPAGGPFYEQYF. The CDR3 bases are TGTGCCAGAAGCCAAACACCAGCAGGGGGCCCTTTCTACGAGCAGTACTTC.

This clone was recorded once. V and J are TRBV30 and TRBJ1-6; D remains ambiguous. The CDR3 is 11 residues long. Germline CDR1 and CDR2: GTSNPN and SVGIG (reference sequence). The V and J ends lost 1 base and 9 bases respectively, with 4 bases between them. CDR3 bases: TGTGCCTGGAGTGGTGGTTCACCCCTCCACTTT. Residues: CAWSGGSPLHF.

V is TRBV30 and J is TRBJ2-3; D call uncertain. The CDR3 length is 14 residues. V was cut by 1 base and J by 3 bases, with 11 bases left in between. The V gene's germline CDR1 is GTSNPN and CDR2 SVGIG (reference sequence). The chain's CDR3 is CAWSGTGLTDTQYF. The CDR3 DNA follows: TGTGCCTGGAGTGGGACGGGCCTTACAGATACGCAGTATTTT.

A single count supports this clone. The chain carries TRBV9 and TRBJ2-5, with 12 nucleotides matching TRBD1. The CDR3 length is 17 residues. CDR1 SGDLS and CDR2 YYNGEE come from the germline V gene. Trimming cost V 0 bases and J 5 bases; bases outside gene matches: 8. The CDR3 DNA sequence: TGTGCCAGCAGCGTAGCCCGCCGGGACAGGGGGCTCGAGACCCAGTACTTC. This encodes CASSVARRDRGLETQYF.

The rearrangement links TRBV18 to TRBJ1-4; D is ambiguous. V lost 5 bases, J lost 8 bases, and 9 bases lay in between. The V gene's germline CDR1 is KGHSH and CDR2 LQKENI. The CDR3 spans 12 residues. Here the CDR3 DNA reads TGTGCCAGCTCAGGGCAGGAGGAAAAACTGTTTTTT. This codes for CASSGQEEKLFF. The full variable domain, with the rest looked up from reference TRBV18 and TRBJ1-4, is NAGVMQNPRHLVRRRGQEARLRCSPMKGHSHVYWYRQLPEEGLKFMVYLQKENIIDESGMPKERFSAEFPKEGPSILRIQQVVRGDSAAYFCASSGQEEKLFFGSGTQLSVL.

The chain joins TRBV7-6 to TRBJ1-6, with TRBD1 identical over 11 bases. The V and J ends lost 3 bases and 3 bases, in that order; junction bases with no gene match: 1. Germline-derived CDR1 and CDR2 are SGHVS and FNYEAQ. The length of the CDR3 is 16 residues. The CDR3 spells CASSLDRGLYNSPLHF. The CDR3 DNA reads TGTGCCAGCAGCTTGGACAGGGGGCTCTATAATTCACCCCTCCACTTT.

In the case of this clone: This may stem from a read error, because a much larger clone lies one nucleotide away. The same CDR3 can be traced to other DNA sequences in this sample. The CDR3 sequence is CASSNRNTEAFF. CDR3 DNA sequence: TGTGCCAGCAGTAACAGGAACACTGAAGCTTTCTTT. The chain combines TRBV6-5 with TRBJ1-1; D unclear. The CDR3 length is 12 residues. With 5 bases removed from V and 1 base from J, the gap between germline ends came to 5 bases. In germline, CDR1 is MNHEY, CDR2 SVGAGI.

In regard to this clone: The sample holds other DNA sequences that translate to the same CDR3. This chain joins TRBV27 and TRBJ2-7; D is possibly TRBD1 (5 bases). This CDR3 is built from 12 residues. Trimming took 5 bases from V and 2 from J, leaving 7 bases between them. Per germline, CDR1 MNHEY and CDR2 SMNVEV (reference sequence). The CDR3 sequence is CASSRGTYEQYF. Written as DNA, the CDR3 is TGTGCCAGCAGTAGGGGAACCTACGAGCAGTACTTC.